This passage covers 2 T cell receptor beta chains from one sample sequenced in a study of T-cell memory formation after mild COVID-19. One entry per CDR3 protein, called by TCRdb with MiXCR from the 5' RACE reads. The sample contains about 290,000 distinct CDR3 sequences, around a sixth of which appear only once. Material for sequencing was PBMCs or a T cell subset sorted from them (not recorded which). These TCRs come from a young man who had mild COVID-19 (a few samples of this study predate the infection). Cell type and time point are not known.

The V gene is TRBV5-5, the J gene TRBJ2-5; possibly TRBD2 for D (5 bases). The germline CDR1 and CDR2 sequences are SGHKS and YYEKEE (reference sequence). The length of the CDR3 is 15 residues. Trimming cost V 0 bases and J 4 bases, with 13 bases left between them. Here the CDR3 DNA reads TGTGCCAGCAGCTTGGAGGGCTCCGAGGGAGAGACCCAGTACTTC. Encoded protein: CASSLEGSEGETQYF. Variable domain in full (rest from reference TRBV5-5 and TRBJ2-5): DAGVTQSPTHLIKTRGQQVTLRCSPISGHKSVSWYQQVLGQGPQFIFQYYEKEERGRGNFPDRFSARQFPNYSSELNVNALLLGDSALYLCASSLEGSEGETQYFGPGTRLLVL.

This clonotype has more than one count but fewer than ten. This chain's CDR3 is CASSLLFASYEQYF. The DNA for the CDR3 is TGCGCCAGCAGCTTGCTTTTCGCTTCCTACGAGCAGTACTTC. The chain recombines TRBV5-1 with TRBJ2-7; D unresolved. Trimming cost V 1 base and J 1 base, with 9 bases left between them. CDR3 length: 14 amino acids. The germline V gene encodes CDR1 SGHRS and CDR2 YFSETQ.